This TCR beta chain was captured by sequencing in a study of T cell repertoires in cytomegalovirus infection (dated by TCRdb to about 2019). Study-level background: Because public TCR beta signatures pointed to carriage of CMV infection together with the matching HLA type, the HLA type of each donor mattered for the analysis. Summary of the overall study and its limitations: The ex vivo response was dominated by HLA-C-restricted CMV-specific TCR beta clonotypes, which also provided the single most frequent clonotype in two of eight donors. Carriers of CMV infection plus the relevant HLA type were discriminated by the cumulative frequency of public TCR beta family members in the study cohort and in an independent 352-donor cohort.

Sequencing took place on an Illumina HiSeq 1500. In TCRdb, the public reads were trimmed at Q25 with fastp and aligned with MiXCR, with productive beta chains retained. Every entry covers one CDR3 protein and lists the most common genes and DNA from its rows. The sample profile shows hundreds of thousands of distinct CDR3 sequences; approximately 24% of them were found once. 8% of the sample comes from the top ten. Remarks on this clonotype: Its antigen is not yet known. No much larger clonotype is one base removed from it; base qualities were not supplied.

Cut back by 0 bases and 5 bases, the V and J ends lie 13 bases apart. In the germline V gene (reference sequence), CDR1 corresponds to MNHNY and CDR2 to SVGAGI. From the cysteine through the phenylalanine, the CDR3 covers 15 amino acids. Of the read, only the CDR3 DNA is kept; its 45 bases are in frame from base 1. Specimen: CD8+ T cells from PBMCs. In this chain, TRBV6-6 is recombined with TRBJ1-2; no confident D gene assignment can be made. The clonotype originates from a human donor in good health (CMV status not recorded). Some clones in this sample may be carry-over from other donors' samples. The CDR3 amino acid sequence is: CASSYSPRAEYGYTF. The nucleotide sequence reads as follows: TGTGCCAGCAGTTACTCCCCCCGGGCCGAATATGGCTACACCTTC.